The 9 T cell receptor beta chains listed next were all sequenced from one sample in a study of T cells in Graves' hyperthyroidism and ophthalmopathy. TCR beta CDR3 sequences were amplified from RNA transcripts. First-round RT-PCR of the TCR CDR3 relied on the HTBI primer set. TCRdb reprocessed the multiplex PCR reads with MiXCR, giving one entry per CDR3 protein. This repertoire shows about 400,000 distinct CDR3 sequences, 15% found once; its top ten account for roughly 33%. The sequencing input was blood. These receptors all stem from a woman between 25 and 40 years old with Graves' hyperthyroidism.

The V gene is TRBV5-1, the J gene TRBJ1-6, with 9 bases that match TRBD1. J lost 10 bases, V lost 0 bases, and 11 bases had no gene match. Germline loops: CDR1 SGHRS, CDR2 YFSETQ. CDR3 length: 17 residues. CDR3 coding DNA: TGCGCCAGCAGCTTGGACGGCGGGACAGGGCCTGAATCACCCCTCCACTTT. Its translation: CASSLDGGTGPESPLHF.

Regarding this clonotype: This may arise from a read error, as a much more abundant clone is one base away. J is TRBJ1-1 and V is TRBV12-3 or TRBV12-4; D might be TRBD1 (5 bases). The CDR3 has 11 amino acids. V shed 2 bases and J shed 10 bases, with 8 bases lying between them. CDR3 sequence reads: CASSLYQGAFF. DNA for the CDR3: TGTGCCAGCAGTTTATATCAGGGAGCTTTCTTT.

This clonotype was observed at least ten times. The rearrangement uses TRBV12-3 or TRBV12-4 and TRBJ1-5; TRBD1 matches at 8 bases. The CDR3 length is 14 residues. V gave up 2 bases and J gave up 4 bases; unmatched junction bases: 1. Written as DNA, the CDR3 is TGTGCCAGCAGTTTACGACAGGGGAATCAGCCCCAGCATTTT. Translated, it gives CASSLRQGNQPQHF.

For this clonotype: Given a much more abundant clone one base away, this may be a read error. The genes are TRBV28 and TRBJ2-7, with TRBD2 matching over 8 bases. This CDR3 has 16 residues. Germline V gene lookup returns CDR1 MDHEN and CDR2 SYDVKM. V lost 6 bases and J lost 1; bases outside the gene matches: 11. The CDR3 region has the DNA TGTGCCAGCAGACGAGGACTAGCACAACCATCCTACGAGCAGTACTTC. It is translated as CASRRGLAQPSYEQYF.

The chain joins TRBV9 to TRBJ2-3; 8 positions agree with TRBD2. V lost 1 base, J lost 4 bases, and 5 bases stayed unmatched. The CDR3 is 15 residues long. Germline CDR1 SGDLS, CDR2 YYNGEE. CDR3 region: CASSVSGRLSDTQYF. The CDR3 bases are TGTGCCAGCAGCGTAAGCGGGAGACTCTCAGATACGCAGTATTTT.

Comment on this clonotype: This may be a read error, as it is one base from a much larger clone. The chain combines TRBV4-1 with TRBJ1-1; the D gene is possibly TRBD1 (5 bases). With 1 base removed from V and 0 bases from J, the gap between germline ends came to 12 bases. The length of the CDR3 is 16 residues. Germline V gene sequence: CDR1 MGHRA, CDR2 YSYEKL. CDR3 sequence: CASSQGGAGVNTEAFF. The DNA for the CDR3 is TGCGCCAGCAGCCAAGGGGGCGCGGGGGTGAACACTGAAGCTTTCTTT.

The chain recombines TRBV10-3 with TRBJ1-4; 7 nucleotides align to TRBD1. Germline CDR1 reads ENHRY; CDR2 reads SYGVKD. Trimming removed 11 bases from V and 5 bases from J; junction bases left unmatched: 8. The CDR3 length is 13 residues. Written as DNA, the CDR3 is TGTGCCTCCCACAGGGGCCACAATGAAAAACTGTTTTTT. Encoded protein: CASHRGHNEKLFF.

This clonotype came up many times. The CDR3 nucleotides are TGTGCCACGATAAGGGGACAGGGGCATGGCTACACCTTC. It codes for CATIRGQGHGYTF. The chain has TRBV10-3 and TRBJ1-2; 10 positions agree with TRBD1. Germline CDR1 is ENHRY and CDR2 is SYGVKD. This CDR3 comprises 13 residues. The V segment lost 10 bases and the J segment 6 bases; nucleotides outside the gene matches: 8.

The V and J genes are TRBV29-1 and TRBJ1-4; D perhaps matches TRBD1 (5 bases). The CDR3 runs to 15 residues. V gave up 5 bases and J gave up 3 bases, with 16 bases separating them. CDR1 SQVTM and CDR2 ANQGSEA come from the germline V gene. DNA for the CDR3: TGCAGCGTTCGATTTCCGCAGGGCGCTAATGAAAAACTGTTTTTT. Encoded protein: CSVRFPQGANEKLFF.